This T cell receptor beta chain appears in the sequencing data of a study of neurological immune-mediated disorders. This clonotype was seen at least ten times. The V and J ends lost 6 bases and 2 bases respectively, with 10 bases between them. This CDR3 spans 13 amino acids. Looked up from germline, CDR1 is WNHNN and CDR2 is SYGVQD (reference sequence). Each CDR3 protein gets one entry after TCRdb re-called the 5' RACE reads with MiXCR. The table has some 65,000 distinct CDR3 sequences, approximately 3.7% seen once; the top ten hold roughly 2.6%. Material: PBMCs. The chain is built from TRBV10-1 and TRBJ1-1; weak D call: TRBD1 (6 bases). The clonotype comes from a man aged 50-60 years with multiple sclerosis. Written as DNA, the CDR3 is TGCGCCAGCAGACGGACAGCCAACACTGAAGCTTTCTTT. Encoded protein: CASRRTANTEAFF.